The rows below give T cell receptor beta chains drawn from one sample of a study of shared clonotypes between healthy human individuals. The assay was immunoSEQ multiplex PCR, and TCRdb's table has in-frame clones only and misses some. This table holds a few hundred thousand clones, roughly three quarters found once. Input material: PBMCs. These receptors were obtained from a woman aged 40 to 50 in good health. Some clones in this sample may be carry-over from other donors' samples. Each CDR3 is given with its conserved first and last residue. The D gene is left open where the match is weak. Clone size is given for some rows only: seen once, a few or many times, or a class if the clone is expanded.

clone_size | j_call | v_call | d_call | cdr3_aa | cdr3_nt
once | TRBJ1-2 | TRBV4-3 | TRBD1 | CASSQEITGVYGYTF | TGCGCCAGCAGCCAAGAAATTACAGGGGTATATGGCTACACCTTC
once | TRBJ1-2 | TRBV5-6 | . | CASSSTDYGYTF | TGTGCCAGCAGCTCGACAGATTATGGCTACACCTTC
. | TRBJ1-2 | TRBV15 | TRBD1 | CATSRDGTGGLYGYTF | TGTGCCACCAGCAGAGATGGGACAGGGGGTTTATATGGCTACACCTTC
. | TRBJ1-1 | TRBV29-1 | TRBD1 | CSVAPRTGTNTEAFF | TGCAGCGTTGCCCCCCGGACAGGGACCAACACTGAAGCTTTCTTT
. | TRBJ2-7 | TRBV6-5 | . | CASSSRGGGSYEQYF | TGTGCCAGCAGTTCCCGGGGAGGGGGGTCCTACGAGCAGTACTTC
. | TRBJ2-5 | TRBV4-2 | . | CASSQSIDTQETQYF | TGTGCCAGCAGCCAATCTATCGACACCCAAGAGACCCAGTACTTC
. | TRBJ1-4 | TRBV2 | TRBD1 | CASSKERGGLSEKLFF | TGTGCCAGCAGCAAAGAACGAGGGGGCTTGAGTGAAAAACTGTTTTTT
few | TRBJ1-2 | TRBV7-2 | . | CASSQRPGRHGYTF | TGTGCCAGCAGCCAAAGGCCGGGCCGCCATGGCTACACCTTC
. | TRBJ1-2 | TRBV6-5 | TRBD1 | CASTPPPPGTGLVSF | TGTGCCAGCACACCACCGCCGCCAGGGACAGGGCTCGTTTCCTTC
. | TRBJ1-1 | TRBV28 | TRBD1 | CASSLGDRGNTEAFF | TGTGCCAGCAGTCTGGGGGACAGGGGAAACACCGAAGCTTTCTTT
. | TRBJ1-2 | TRBV2 | . | CASSEALQGPLFNYGYTF | TGTGCCAGCAGTGAAGCGCTTCAGGGACCGTTATTTAACTATGGCTACACCTTC
once | TRBJ1-4 | TRBV5-6 | . | CASSTPGQTNEKLFF | TGTGCCAGCAGCACCCCGGGACAAACTAATGAAAAACTGTTTTTT
. | TRBJ2-3 | TRBV29-1 | TRBD2 | CSVAPPYSGRSTDTQYF | TGCAGCGTTGCCCCACCCTATAGCGGGAGGAGCACAGATACGCAGTATTTT
. | TRBJ1-1 | TRBV4-2 | TRBD1 | CASSPQGDRARITEAFF | TGTGCCAGCAGCCCGCAAGGGGACAGGGCGAGGATCACTGAAGCTTTCTTT
. | TRBJ2-7 | TRBV7-2 | . | CASSFGQGNEQYF | TGTGCCAGCAGCTTTGGGCAGGGTAACGAGCAGTACTTC
many | TRBJ1-1 | TRBV7-9 | . | CASSNRDQGVTEAFF | TGTGCCAGCAGCAACAGGGATCAGGGTGTCACTGAAGCTTTCTTT
. | TRBJ2-1 | TRBV18 | TRBD2 | CASSPGLAFDNEQFF | TGTGCCAGCTCACCGGGACTAGCGTTTGACAATGAGCAGTTCTTC
. | TRBJ2-1 | TRBV7-3 | TRBD2 | CASSLSGTSGRDEQFF | TGTGCCAGCAGCTTAAGTGGGACTAGCGGGAGAGATGAGCAGTTCTTC
. | TRBJ2-1 | TRBV28 | TRBD2 | CASSSISGRAFGNNEQFF | TGTGCCAGCAGTTCAATTAGCGGGAGGGCCTTCGGTAACAATGAGCAGTTCTTC
. | TRBJ2-7 | TRBV29-1 | TRBD2 | CSVEGLAGSYEQYF | TGCAGCGTTGAGGGACTAGCGGGCTCCTACGAGCAGTACTTC
few | TRBJ1-2 | TRBV28 | . | CASSLSVARTF | TGTGCCAGCAGTTTAAGTGTAGCGAGAACCTTC
. | TRBJ1-1 | TRBV6-5 | . | CASSYGGEAFF | TGTGCCAGCAGTTACGGCGGGGAAGCTTTCTTT
. | TRBJ2-3 | TRBV2 | . | CASSGGIHTDTQYF | TGTGCCAGCAGTGGAGGGATTCACACAGATACGCAGTATTTT
. | TRBJ2-1 | TRBV5-6 | . | CASSDNNEQFF | TGTGCCAGCAGCGATAACAATGAGCAGTTCTTC
. | TRBJ2-5 | TRBV29-1 | . | CSVEAGFQETQYF | TGCAGCGTTGAAGCCGGATTTCAAGAGACCCAGTACTTC
. | TRBJ1-2 | TRBV2 | . | CASTILAGAGGYTF | TGTGCCAGCACCATCTTGGCGGGGGCTGGTGGCTACACCTTC
. | TRBJ2-7 | TRBV2 | . | CASSPGLPYEQYF | TGTGCCAGCAGCCCCGGGCTACCCTACGAGCAGTACTTC
. | TRBJ1-4 | TRBV7-8 | . | CASGGQNNEKLFF | TGTGCCAGCGGCGGACAGAACAATGAAAAACTGTTTTTT
. | TRBJ2-3 | TRBV5-4 | TRBD1 | CASSLVRQGGTDTQYF | TGTGCCAGCAGCTTGGTGAGACAGGGCGGGACAGATACGCAGTATTTT
few | TRBJ1-1 | TRBV19 | . | CASSIVGDAEAFF | TGTGCCAGTAGTATTGTCGGAGATGCCGAAGCTTTCTTT
. | TRBJ2-7 | TRBV28 | TRBD2 | CASLRRGDYEQYF | TGTGCCAGTCTACGGCGGGGGGACTACGAGCAGTACTTC
. | TRBJ2-3 | TRBV9 | TRBD2 | CASSATSGLTDTQYF | TGTGCCAGCAGCGCGACTAGCGGCCTCACAGATACGCAGTATTTT
. | TRBJ1-4 | TRBV4-1 | . | CASSHAIRGTRGGTNEKLFF | TGCGCCAGCAGCCATGCAATACGGGGAACCAGAGGGGGAACTAATGAAAAACTGTTTTTT
. | TRBJ1-2 | TRBV4-2 | . | CASSSPRPYGYTF | TGTGCCAGCAGTTCTCCTAGACCATATGGCTACACCTTC
. | TRBJ1-2 | TRBV6-1 | TRBD1 | CASSEGTGGGYGYTF | TGTGCCAGCAGTGAAGGGACAGGGGGAGGGTATGGCTACACCTTC
. | TRBJ1-2 | TRBV19 | . | CASSTTLGLGEMGYGYTF | TGTGCCAGTAGTACCACCCTCGGCCTCGGGGAAATGGGGTATGGCTACACCTTC
. | TRBJ2-1 | TRBV10-3 | . | CAIRGSYNEQFF | TGTGCCATCCGCGGGTCCTACAATGAGCAGTTCTTC
. | TRBJ2-7 | TRBV9 | TRBD2 | CASSPSGSYSYEQYF | TGTGCCAGCAGCCCAAGCGGGAGTTACTCCTACGAGCAGTACTTC
few | TRBJ2-1 | TRBV5-1 | TRBD1 | CASSWGTGPNEQFF | TGCGCCAGCAGCTGGGGGACAGGGCCTAATGAGCAGTTCTTC
few | TRBJ1-5 | TRBV7-9 | . | CASSLIVDQPQHF | TGTGCCAGCAGCTTAATCGTGGATCAGCCCCAGCATTTT
. | TRBJ1-1 | TRBV5-1 | . | CASSLAPSGQGGTEAFF | TGCGCCAGCAGCTTGGCCCCATCTGGGCAGGGAGGCACTGAAGCTTTCTTT